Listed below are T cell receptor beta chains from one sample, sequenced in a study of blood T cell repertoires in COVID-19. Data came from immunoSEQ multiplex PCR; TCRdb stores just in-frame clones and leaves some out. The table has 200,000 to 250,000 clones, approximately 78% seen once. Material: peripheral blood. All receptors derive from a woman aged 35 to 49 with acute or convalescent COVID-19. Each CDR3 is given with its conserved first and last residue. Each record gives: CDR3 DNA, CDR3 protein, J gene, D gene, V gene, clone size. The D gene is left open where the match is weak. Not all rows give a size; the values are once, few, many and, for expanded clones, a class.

TGTGCCAGCAGCTTAGAGGGGGGGCCAGGTATCTTTTCCTACGAGCAGTACTTC | CASSLEGGPGIFSYEQYF | TRBJ2-7 | . | TRBV7-2 | .
TGTGCCTGGAAAAGGGACTTCAATGAGCAGTTCTTC | CAWKRDFNEQFF | TRBJ2-1 | . | TRBV30 | .
TGTGCCAGCAGCTTAATACAGTTGGCGGCGGGTATTAGCAATCAGCCCCAGCATTTT | CASSLIQLAAGISNQPQHF | TRBJ1-5 | . | TRBV5-4 | once
TGTGCCAGCAGTCCGTCCGCAGGGCTGGAGACCCAGTACTTC | CASSPSAGLETQYF | TRBJ2-5 | . | TRBV13 | .
TGTGCCAGTAGTATAGATCTGAGAGGGATGAAGACTGAAGCTTTCTTT | CASSIDLRGMKTEAFF | TRBJ1-1 | . | TRBV19 | .
TGTGCCAGCTCACCACGCGACGGGGAGCTGTTTTTT | CASSPRDGELFF | TRBJ2-2 | . | TRBV18 | .
TGTGCCAGCAGTTACCCCCGAGGCGAGCAGTACTTC | CASSYPRGEQYF | TRBJ2-7 | . | TRBV6-6 | few
TGTGCCAGCAGTGAACCGGACAGGGGGATAGATACGCAGTATTTT | CASSEPDRGIDTQYF | TRBJ2-3 | TRBD1 | TRBV6-1 | .
TGCAGTGCTAGTCGAGGAACTGAAGCTTTCTTT | CSASRGTEAFF | TRBJ1-1 | . | TRBV20-1 | once
TGCGCCAGCAGCTTGGCCGGGGGTTATATGAACACTGAAGCTTTCTTT | CASSLAGGYMNTEAFF | TRBJ1-1 | . | TRBV5-1 | .
TGTGCCAGCAGCCATGGCTACGCGCGGACAGGGCGACATGGCTACACCTTC | CASSHGYARTGRHGYTF | TRBJ1-2 | TRBD1 | TRBV3-1/TRBV3-2 | few
TGCAGCGTTGAATTGTCAGGGGGAGACTATGGCTACACCTTC | CSVELSGGDYGYTF | TRBJ1-2 | TRBD1 | TRBV29-1 | .
TGTGCCAGCTCACCACCGTACTCTAGGTGGAACGAGCAGTACTTC | CASSPPYSRWNEQYF | TRBJ2-7 | . | TRBV18 | .
TGTGCCAGCAGCTTAGATTTGGCAGGGGGCCACGAGCAGTACTTC | CASSLDLAGGHEQYF | TRBJ2-7 | TRBD1 | TRBV11-2 | once
TGTGCCAGCAGCCAACAAGCGGGAGCGGGAGCCAACGTCCTGACTTTC | CASSQQAGAGANVLTF | TRBJ2-6 | TRBD2 | TRBV7-2 | .
TGTGCCACCAGTGACTATGTCAAACATAGCGGGAGTAGAGAGACCCAGTACTTC | CATSDYVKHSGSRETQYF | TRBJ2-5 | TRBD2 | TRBV24-1 | few
TGTGCCAGCTCACCTGACAGAAACTATGGCTACACCTTC | CASSPDRNYGYTF | TRBJ1-2 | . | TRBV18 | .
TGTGCCAGCAGCTTTCTCAGCTCCTACAATGAGCAGTTCTTC | CASSFLSSYNEQFF | TRBJ2-1 | . | TRBV7-2 | .
TGTGCCAGCAGCATATCCCCCGGGACTTCCGAGCAGTACTTC | CASSISPGTSEQYF | TRBJ2-7 | . | TRBV7-9 | .
TGTGCCAGCAGCCTAGCGGGAGAGAACCGCGGTGAGCAGTTCTTC | CASSLAGENRGEQFF | TRBJ2-1 | TRBD2 | TRBV6-5 | .
TGTGCCAGTACCCCGGGTCTGGGGGCGGCATGGGGCTACACCTTC | CASTPGLGAAWGYTF | TRBJ1-2 | . | TRBV19 | .
TGTGCCAGCAGTTTTCGACTACCCGGGGAGACCCAGTACTTC | CASSFRLPGETQYF | TRBJ2-5 | . | TRBV27 | .
TGTGCCAGCAGTTCCCGAGGCAGGGTAGGCTACACCTTC | CASSSRGRVGYTF | TRBJ1-2 | . | TRBV27 | few
TGTGCCAGCAGCTTAGGTCAGGCGGACTCGAACACCGGGGAGCTGTTTTTT | CASSLGQADSNTGELFF | TRBJ2-2 | . | TRBV11-3 | .
TGCGCCAGCAGCCAAACGGACAGGTTGGGACGGTACCTGTTTTTT | CASSQTDRLGRYLFF | TRBJ1-4 | TRBD1 | TRBV4-1 | many
TGTGCCAGCAGCTTAGTCGGCGGGAGGTCCTACAATGAGCAGTTCTTC | CASSLVGGRSYNEQFF | TRBJ2-1 | TRBD2 | TRBV7-9 | .
TGTGCCAGCAGCGGAGGGTGGGATTCACCCCTCCACTTT | CASSGGWDSPLHF | TRBJ1-6 | . | TRBV9 | .
TGTGCCAGCTCGCCCCGGGATAAGGCTGAGCAGTTCTTC | CASSPRDKAEQFF | TRBJ2-1 | . | TRBV18 | .
TGTGCCAGCAGCTTTCGACAGACCTACGAGCAGTACTTC | CASSFRQTYEQYF | TRBJ2-7 | . | TRBV7-9 | .
TGTGCCAGCAGTTTTGAACTAGCGGGGAGGAATGAGCAGTTCTTC | CASSFELAGRNEQFF | TRBJ2-1 | TRBD2 | TRBV6-5 | .
TGTGCCAGCAGTTACGGGACAGGGTTCTACAATGAGCAGTTCTTC | CASSYGTGFYNEQFF | TRBJ2-1 | TRBD1 | TRBV6-5 | .
TGTGCCAGCAGCCGGAACAGGGGGCGGTGGGATGAAAAACTGTTTTTT | CASSRNRGRWDEKLFF | TRBJ1-4 | TRBD1 | TRBV4-2 | few
TGTGCTAGTGGTTTCATCGTAGCGGGACCCTACGAGCAGTACTTC | CASGFIVAGPYEQYF | TRBJ2-7 | TRBD2 | TRBV12-5 | .
TGTGCCAGCAACCTCAGGGGAGTCAATCAGCCCCAGCATTTT | CASNLRGVNQPQHF | TRBJ1-5 | . | TRBV7-2 | .